Below are 18 T cell receptor beta chains sequenced from a single sample in a study of cytomegalovirus exposure and HLA in healthy donors. It was with 60 Vbeta and 13 Jbeta primers that the PCR ran. Repertoires were generated with immunoSEQ multiplex PCR, while TCRdb's copy carries only in-frame clones and drops some. This repertoire shows more than 140,000 clones, 64% found once; its top ten account for 3%. Sequencing used PBMCs. The receptors were gathered from a woman aged 30 to 39 in good health and CMV-seropositive.

This clone has only a few counts. This chain joins TRBV7-9 and TRBJ2-5, with 9 positions matching TRBD2. V shed 6 bases, J shed 2 bases, and the junction held 10 bases outside the gene matches. The CDR3 is made up of 16 amino acids. The germline V gene encodes CDR1 SEHNR and CDR2 FQNEAQ (reference sequence). CDR3 DNA sequence: TGTGCCAGCAGTGATGCGACTAGCGGACAACAAGAGACCCAGTACTTC. It translates to CASSDATSGQQETQYF.

This clone was seen a handful of times. The V gene is TRBV2, the J gene TRBJ1-4, with TRBD1 matching 8 bases. The J segment lost 6 bases and the V segment lost 6 bases, leaving 9 bases of the junction unmatched. The CDR3 extends over 15 amino acids. Germline CDR1 reads SNHLY; CDR2 reads FYNNEI. The CDR3 protein is CASSPTGVRDEKLFF. Here the CDR3 DNA reads TGTGCCAGCAGCCCGACAGGGGTGAGGGATGAAAAACTGTTTTTT.

This chain connects TRBV5-1 to TRBJ1-1; no reliable D call. The CDR3 totals 13 residues. Germline V gene lookup returns CDR1 SGHRS and CDR2 YFSETQ. With 4 bases removed from V and 0 bases from J, the gap between germline ends came to 7 bases. The CDR3 sequence: CASSPSVNTEAFF. CDR3 nucleotide sequence: TGCGCCAGCAGCCCGTCAGTGAACACTGAAGCTTTCTTT.

The chain links TRBV27 to TRBJ2-7, with 8 nucleotides matching TRBD2. Trimming at V came to 6 bases and at J to 0 bases, leaving 10 bases not matched to a gene. CDR1 and CDR2 from the germline V gene are MNHEY and SMNVEV (reference sequence). The CDR3 is 16 residues long. Here the CDR3 reads CASRRLAREGSYEQYF. CDR3 sequence (DNA): TGTGCCAGCAGGCGACTAGCGCGTGAGGGCTCCTACGAGCAGTACTTC.

This clone was picked up one time. This CDR3 is CASSDLAGGQFREQFF. In DNA, the CDR3 is TGTGCCAGCAGTGACTTAGCGGGAGGGCAATTTCGGGAGCAGTTCTTC. This sequence joins TRBV6-4 and TRBJ2-1, with TRBD2 matching 11 bases. After removal of 1 base from V and 10 bases from J, the junction contained 9 bases not matched to a gene. The CDR3 runs 16 residues. Germline V gene lookup returns CDR1 MRHNA and CDR2 SNTAGT.

This clone occurred once. The chain links TRBV29-1 to TRBJ2-1, with D tentatively TRBD2 (5 bases). Germline V gives CDR1 SQVTM, CDR2 ANQGSEA. The CDR3 is made up of 16 amino acids. The ends were cut back, 1 base at V and 6 bases at J, with 19 bases in the middle. The CDR3: CSVEGSRVHGRNEQFF. DNA for the CDR3: TGCAGCGTTGAAGGCTCGAGGGTTCATGGGCGCAATGAGCAGTTCTTC.

This clone was counted between two and nine times. This chain joins TRBV7-6 and TRBJ2-1; 10 nucleotides line up with TRBD1. J lost 5 bases, V lost 5 bases, and 6 bases had no gene match. Germline V lookup: CDR1 SGHVS, CDR2 FNYEAQ. CDR3 length equals 15 residues. CDR3 loop: CASSHRQGADNEQFF. The CDR3 DNA follows: TGTGCCAGCAGCCATAGACAGGGGGCCGACAATGAGCAGTTCTTC. Using reference TRBV7-6 and TRBJ2-1 for the parts outside the CDR3, the full variable domain is GAGVSQSPRYKVTKRGQDVALRCDPISGHVSLYWYRQALGQGPEFLTYFNYEAQQDKSGLPNDRFSAERPEGSISTLTIQRTEQRDSAMYRCASSHRQGADNEQFFGPGTRLTVL.

This clone was seen more than once but under ten times. This chain uses TRBV4-1 with TRBJ2-5; 8 nucleotides agree with TRBD1. The J call may be in error: the DNA end matches TRBJ2-7 better. CDR1 is MGHRA and CDR2 is YSYEKL in the germline V gene. The CDR3 contains 17 residues. The CDR3 reads CASSQGWVGTGGPEQYF. In DNA, the CDR3 is TGCGCCAGCAGCCAGGGGTGGGTCGGAACAGGGGGGCCCGAGCAGTACTTC.

A remark on this clone: The junction departs from the called germline gene at one end, perhaps through a read error. The chain couples TRBV10-3 to TRBJ1-5, with D possibly TRBD1 on 5 matching bases. The CDR3 has 15 amino acids. Per germline, CDR1 ENHRY and CDR2 SYGVKD. The CDR3 DNA reads TGTGCCATCAGTGAGTCGGGGGGAAGCAATCGGCCCCAGCATTTT. Residues: CAISESGGSNRPQHF.

V is TRBV6-5 and J is TRBJ2-5, with a tentative D call TRBD2 (6 bases). Germline assignment: CDR1 MNHEY and CDR2 SVGAGI. This CDR3 is built from 12 residues. Trimming cost V 5 bases and J 4 bases, with 8 bases left between them. CDR3 sequence (DNA): TGTGCCAGCAGTGAGGGAGGAGAGACCCAGTACTTC. Translation: CASSEGGETQYF.

Here the CDR3 reads CASSYRGGYGNEQFF. CDR3 nucleotides: TGTGCCAGCAGTTACAGGGGGGGGTATGGCAATGAGCAGTTCTTC. The rearrangement joins TRBV6-5 to TRBJ2-1; TRBD2 is a possible D gene (7 bases). Trimming removed 2 bases at V and 6 bases at J, with 14 bases between. CDR3 length: 15 residues. Germline CDR1 is MNHEY and CDR2 is SVGAGI.

This clone turned up a few times. This chain uses TRBV28 with TRBJ2-1; 7 bases agree with TRBD1. Germline values: CDR1 MDHEN, CDR2 SYDVKM. This CDR3 is 14 amino acids long. Unmatched junction bases numbered 8, after V lost 6 bases and J lost 6 bases. The CDR3 sequence is CASSSGQILNEQFF. For the CDR3, the DNA is TGTGCCAGCAGCTCGGGACAGATACTCAATGAGCAGTTCTTC.

The V call is TRBV28, the J call TRBJ1-2; TRBD1 matches at 9 bases. With 4 bases clipped from V and 9 bases from J, the junction kept 18 bases outside the gene matches. The germline V gene encodes CDR1 MDHEN and CDR2 SYDVKM. This CDR3 spans 17 amino acids. The CDR3 DNA reads TGTGCCAGCAGTTCTACATGGGACAGGGAGGGGATATGGAGCTACACCTTC. Translating gives CASSSTWDREGIWSYTF.

The V and J genes are TRBV5-4 and TRBJ2-2; the match to TRBD2 covers 13 bases. The CDR3 contains 16 residues. The germline V gene encodes CDR1 SGHNT and CDR2 YYREEE (reference sequence). V lost 6 bases, J lost 7 bases, and 9 bases stayed unmatched. The CDR3 region is CASNAGLAGVGGELFF. As DNA, the CDR3 is TGTGCCAGCAACGCCGGACTAGCGGGAGTGGGCGGGGAGCTGTTTTTT.

V and J are TRBV21-1 and TRBJ1-2; the table assigns TRBD1, which was not confirmed against the DNA. TRBV21-1 is given as a pseudogene. This CDR3 is 19 amino acids long. The CDR3 here is CASSKTRGGTEANNYGYTF. The CDR3, as DNA: TGTGCCAGCAGCAAAACCCGAGGGGGAACGGAAGCCAATAACTATGGCTACACCTTC.

The chain links TRBV2 to TRBJ2-1; D possibly corresponds to TRBD2 (6 bases). Germline loops: CDR1 SNHLY, CDR2 FYNNEI. V was clipped by 2 bases and J by 12 bases, with 23 bases between them. This CDR3 has 16 residues. The chain's CDR3 is CASSELSGTPVRLQFF. The CDR3 DNA reads TGTGCCAGCAGTGAACTTTCCGGGACTCCCGTTCGTTTGCAGTTCTTC. The full variable domain, rest sourced from reference TRBV2 and TRBJ2-1, is EPEVTQTPSHQVTQMGQEVILRCVPISNHLYFYWYRQILGQKVEFLVSFYNNEISEKSEIFDDQFSVERPDGSNFTLKIRSTKLEDSAMYFCASSELSGTPVRLQFFGPGTRLTVL.

This clone was detected only a few times. The V gene is TRBV2, the J gene TRBJ1-1, with D possibly TRBD1 on 6 matching bases. The CDR3 contains 14 residues. V was pared by 6 bases and J by 2 bases, with 13 bases between. The V gene's germline CDR1 is SNHLY and CDR2 FYNNEI. This CDR3 is CASRETGFNTEAFF. Here the CDR3 DNA reads TGTGCCAGCAGGGAGACAGGATTCAACACTGAAGCTTTCTTT.

The chain recombines TRBV5-6 with TRBJ2-7; TRBD2 aligns across 7 bases. Unmatched junction bases numbered 17, after V lost 3 bases and J lost 8 bases. The CDR3 length is 16 residues. Germline-derived CDR1 and CDR2 are SGHDT and YYEEEE. The CDR3, as DNA: TGTGCCAGCAGCTGGGGTGCGGCTAGCGGCGTCGGGAAGCAGTACTTC. Translated: CASSWGAASGVGKQYF.